This T cell receptor (beta chain) was identified during a study of T cells in Graves' hyperthyroidism and ophthalmopathy (dated 2019 in TCRdb). The study in broad terms: Peripheral blood samples were taken at initial diagnosis, before any treatment was given. To identify TCR V-J signatures that set the groups apart, the researchers used a discovery cohort of 100 patients, made up of around 40 with Graves' ophthalmopathy and 55 to 65 with stable Graves' hyperthyroidism. Prospective prediction of ophthalmopathy was tested in an independent validation cohort of approximately 19 hyperthyroidism patients and some 17 patients who later progressed to ophthalmopathy. For training and testing, the approximately 92 patients in the discovery cohort were randomly divided in a 7:3 ratio. The study also compared thyroid tissue and blood T-cell repertoires from more than five Graves' hyperthyroidism patients. After sampling, hyperthyroidism patients received methimazole starting at 30 mg daily, and ophthalmopathy patients received high-dose intravenous methylprednisolone. The paper describes TCR Vbeta CDR3 sequencing of about 140 peripheral blood samples, made up of fewer than 50 ophthalmopathy patients, 70 to 80 hyperthyroidism patients and about 17 progressor patients. Overall study outcomes, separate from this receptor: In validation, the model predicted progression to ophthalmopathy a median of approximately 6.6 months before onset, with about 70% sensitivity and about 72% specificity. Most expanded thyroid clonotypes (frequency above 0.001) were also detected in blood, a finding suggesting that blood repertoires may reflect thyroid immune responses. Ophthalmopathy was separated from stable hyperthyroidism by a 13 V-J signature model, with roughly 88% sensitivity and about 81% specificity obtained in cross-validation and 80%/75% obtained in testing. No statistical method was used to fix the sample size in advance, and group allocation was not hidden from the investigators.

The TCR beta CDR3 regions were amplified from the RNA transcripts. The TCR CDR3 was subjected to a first round of RT-PCR using the HTBI primer set and the Qiagen OneStep RT-PCR kit. The libraries were constructed in a second round of multiplex PCR and then size-selected and purified. Paired-end sequencing of the libraries was performed with 100 bp reads on an Illumina HiSeq2000. As for how the authors treated the data: SOAPnuke was used to process the raw data, removing reads that contained adapters or uncalled bases, had a mean Phred below 15, or lacked an exact match to the constant primer or identifier. COPE v1.2.5 was used to merge the high-quality paired reads, and each unique nucleotide sequence was defined as a clonotype. MiTCR v1.1 was used to align clonotypes to the IMGT TRBV, TRBD and TRBJ reference segments. The analysis included only V-J combinations with a frequency above 0.0001, which together covered more than 98% of the repertoires. The TCS score was defined as the ratio of F50 (clonal expansion) to E x V (chaos), calculated using BLOSUM62-based TCRdist between CDR3 peptides within each V-J. Welch's t-statistics and random forest reduced 500 to 650 V-J features to 10 to 15, which were used in a naive Bayes classifier (R e1071). TCRdb reworked the public reads: Q25 trimming with fastp, MiXCR clone assembly, productive beta chains retained. Each entry is one CDR3 protein sequence, shown with its most common DNA and genes. The authors' filters were not applied to this entry. Within this sample are 550,000 to 800,000 distinct CDR3 sequences, with approximately 15% of them counted one time only. The ten most abundant clones make up 15% to 17% of the sample.

Spanning cysteine to phenylalanine, the CDR3 consists of 12 amino acids. CDR3 DNA only is kept here, 36 bases in frame from base 1. Relative to germline, V is 1 base shorter and J is 8 bases shorter, with 5 bases between their ends. CDR1 MNHNS and CDR2 SASEGT are derived from the germline V gene. Stable Graves' hyperthyroidism was defined as no progression to ophthalmopathy during 18 months of follow-up. The hyperthyroidism patients were between 18 and 65 years old and newly diagnosed, with a disease duration of less than 2 months. Exclusion was applied to patients with uncontrolled infections, other autoimmune diseases, pregnancy or lactation. Diagnoses were based on clinical symptoms, serum thyroxine and TRAb, thyroid ultrasound and orbital computed tomography. Ficoll-Paque density gradient centrifugation was used to isolate PBMCs from around 10 ml of fresh peripheral blood. Total RNA was extracted using Trizol reagent, and RNA quality was assessed on an Agilent 2100 Bioanalyzer.

At least ten counts were recorded for this clonotype. Its antigen is still unknown. Qualities for individual bases were not recorded, and no much larger clone is one base off. The V and J segments used are TRBV6-1 and TRBJ1-4; the D gene cannot be resolved reliably. Material for sequencing was blood. The TCR originated in a man aged 45-60 years with Graves' hyperthyroidism. The CDR3 loop reads CASSEDGEKLFF. The nucleotide sequence is given as TGTGCCAGCAGTGAAGACGGGGAAAAACTGTTTTTT.